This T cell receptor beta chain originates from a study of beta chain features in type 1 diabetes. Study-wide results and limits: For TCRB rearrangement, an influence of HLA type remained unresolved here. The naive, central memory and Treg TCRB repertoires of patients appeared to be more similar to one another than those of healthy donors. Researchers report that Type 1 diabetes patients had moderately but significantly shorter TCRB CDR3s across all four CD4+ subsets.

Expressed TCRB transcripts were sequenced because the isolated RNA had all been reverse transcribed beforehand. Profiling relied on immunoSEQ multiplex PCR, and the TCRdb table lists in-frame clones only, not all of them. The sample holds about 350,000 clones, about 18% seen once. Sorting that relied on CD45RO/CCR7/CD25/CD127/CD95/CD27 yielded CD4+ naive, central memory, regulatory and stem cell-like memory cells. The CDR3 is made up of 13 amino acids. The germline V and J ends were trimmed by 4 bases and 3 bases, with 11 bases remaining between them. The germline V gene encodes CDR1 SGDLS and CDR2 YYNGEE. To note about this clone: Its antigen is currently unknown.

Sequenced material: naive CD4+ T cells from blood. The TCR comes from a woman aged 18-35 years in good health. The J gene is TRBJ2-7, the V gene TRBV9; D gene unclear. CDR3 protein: CASSPMRGYEQYF. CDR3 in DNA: TGTGCCAGCAGCCCGATGCGTGGCTACGAGCAGTACTTC. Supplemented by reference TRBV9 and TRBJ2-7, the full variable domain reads DSGVTQTPKHLITATGQRVTLRCSPRSGDLSVYWYQQSLDQGLQFLIQYYNGEERAKGNILERFSAQQFPDLHSELNLSSLELGDSALYFCASSPMRGYEQYFGPGTRLTVT.